The T cell receptor (beta chain) described here comes from a study of CD8 T cells in ankylosing spondylitis. MiXCR, applied by TCRdb to the 5' RACE reads, yields one record per CDR3 protein. The sample lists about 540,000 distinct CDR3 sequences; roughly 13% were seen once. This clonotype was counted between two and nine times. Its antigen is unidentified. V lost 2 bases and J lost 8; bases outside the gene matches: 6. Germline V gene data show CDR1 as LNHDA and CDR2 as SQIVND (reference sequence). This CDR3 comprises 14 residues. Study-wide points: The authors reported significant enrichment of disease-linked clones in matched ankylosing spondylitis synovial fluid. The disease-linked clones had a CD8+ phenotype and low blood frequencies. Some motif variants had been reported before (in reactive arthritis synovial fluid and blood). For ankylosing spondylitis blood, a TCR beta motif of roughly 8 highly homologous variants appeared characteristic.

The chain recombines TRBV19 with TRBJ2-4; 7 positions agree with TRBD1. Sequencing input: blood, either unsorted or a sorted T cell fraction (not recorded which). The TCR originated in a male donor with ankylosing spondylitis. The CDR3 region has the DNA TGTGCCAGTAGTATATCGGACAGGTCGGACATTCAGTACTTC. Its translation: CASSISDRSDIQYF.